Only a few counts were recorded for the clone carrying this T cell receptor (beta chain). With 10%, 30% or 50% of RNA, about 17,000 to 1,000,000 naive CD8 T cells were sequenced. These data originate in a study of molecular identifiers for immune sequencing clone quantification. Using its own MiXCR run on the PCR reads, TCRdb lists one record per CDR3 protein. The table records some 97,000 distinct CDR3 sequences, around a third of them present only once. Between the trimmed V and J ends, which lost 5 bases and 1 base, there was a span of 15 bases. CDR3 size: 16 residues. Germline V gene sequence: CDR1 SNHLY, CDR2 FYNNEI.

The material sequenced was naive CD8+ T cells from blood, with Jurkat cell RNA spiked in. As for subset: FACS-sorted CD8+CD4-CCR7+CD45RA+ naive T cells. The sequence derives from a human donor in good health. Some libraries in this study had Jurkat cell RNA spiked in. The chain carries TRBV2 and TRBJ1-5, with unresolved D. The CDR3 protein is CASSLVGGFSNQPQHF. CDR3 DNA sequence: TGTGCCAGCAGTTTAGTAGGTGGTTTCAGCAATCAGCCCCAGCATTTT.